Shown below are 14 T cell receptor beta chains from a single sample sequenced in a study of Ad26.COV2.S vaccination and SARS-CoV-2 variants. The data were produced by immunoSEQ multiplex PCR, yet TCRdb's version contains in-frame clones alone and is incomplete. This table has hundreds of thousands of clones, more than 70% appearing once. Treatment indicated: roughly 19 received Ad26.COV2.S at low or high dose, single or two shots; about 5 received placebo; per-sample allocation not given. The samples date from day 63 after the first vaccine or placebo injection. This specimen consisted of peripheral blood, obtained in a trial of Ad26.COV2.S vaccine versus placebo. The receptors derive from a person between 18 and 60 years old who received the Ad26.COV2.S COVID-19 vaccine or a placebo.

The chain couples TRBV21-1 to TRBJ2-3; TRBD2, the table's D call, lacks a check against the DNA. TRBV21-1 is given as a pseudogene. CDR3 length: 16 amino acids. This CDR3 reads CASTVAGGLRTDTQYF. CDR3 bases: TGTGCCAGCACCGTAGCGGGGGGGCTTCGCACAGATACGCAGTATTTT.

The rearrangement uses TRBV7-2 and TRBJ2-5, with D possibly matching TRBD1 (5 bases). The CDR3 extends over 14 amino acids. Between the trimmed V and J ends, which lost 4 bases and 7 bases, there was a span of 16 bases. Germline V CDR1 and CDR2: SGHTA, FQGNSA. The CDR3 DNA reads as TGTGCCAGCAGCTCCCCGACAGAGAGTGGGACCCAGTACTTC. Translated: CASSSPTESGTQYF.

About this clone itself: The sample contains more than one DNA sequence encoding this CDR3. DNA of the CDR3: TGTGCCTGGAGTGTACAGGGCGATTCACCCCTCCACTTT. Protein product: CAWSVQGDSPLHF. The chain couples TRBV30 to TRBJ1-6; possible D gene TRBD1, 6 bases. Between the trimmed V and J ends, which lost 0 bases and 8 bases, there was a span of 8 bases. Germline-derived CDR1 and CDR2 are GTSNPN and SVGIG (reference sequence). The CDR3 has 13 residues. Complete variable domain (other parts from reference TRBV30 and TRBJ1-6): SQTIHQWPATLVQPVGSPLSLECTVEGTSNPNLYWYRQAAGRGLQLLFYSVGIGQISSEVPQNLSASRPQDRQFILSSKKLLLSDSGFYLCAWSVQGDSPLHFGNGTRLTVT.

J is TRBJ1-2 and V is TRBV7-7; D is possibly TRBD1 (6 bases). This CDR3 contains 13 residues. Germline assignment: CDR1 SSHAT and CDR2 FNYEAQ (reference sequence). V lost 4 bases to trimming and J lost 5 bases, with 11 bases between them. This CDR3 reads CASSSDSWYGYTF. As DNA, the CDR3 is TGTGCCAGCAGCTCGGACAGCTGGTATGGCTACACCTTC.

The chain has TRBV2 and TRBJ1-1; D might be TRBD1 (5 bases). V was pared by 7 bases and J by 4 bases, with 10 bases between. This CDR3 is 12 amino acids long. Germline CDR1 is SNHLY and CDR2 is FYNNEI. The CDR3 is CASTWGGTEAFF. CDR3 in DNA: TGTGCCAGCACGTGGGGGGGCACTGAAGCTTTCTTT. The variable domain in full, completed from reference TRBV2 and TRBJ1-1, reads EPEVTQTPSHQVTQMGQEVILRCVPISNHLYFYWYRQILGQKVEFLVSFYNNEISEKSEIFDDQFSVERPDGSNFTLKIRSTKLEDSAMYFCASTWGGTEAFFGQGTRLTVV.

The chain is built from TRBV15 and TRBJ1-1; unclear D gene. Deletions cut 2 bases from V and 5 bases from J, with 12 bases between. Germline values: CDR1 LNHNV, CDR2 YYDKDF (reference sequence). The CDR3 covers 14 residues. The CDR3 protein is CATSRTGLETEAFF. The DNA of the CDR3 is TGTGCCACCAGCAGAACGGGTCTGGAAACTGAAGCTTTCTTT.

This sequence joins TRBV5-1 and TRBJ1-1, with D perhaps TRBD1 (6 bases). Germline loops: CDR1 SGHRS, CDR2 YFSETQ. V lost 2 bases and J lost 3, with 17 bases in between. The CDR3 extends over 16 amino acids. CDR3 DNA: TGCGCCAGCAGCTTAAACAGGGAGACTGGAGACACTGAAGCTTTCTTT. Amino acid sequence: CASSLNRETGDTEAFF. Full variable domain (remainder filled in from reference TRBV5-1 and TRBJ1-1): KAGVTQTPRYLIKTRGQQVTLSCSPISGHRSVSWYQQTPGQGLQFLFEYFSETQRNKGNFPGRFSGRQFSNSRSEMNVSTLELGDSALYLCASSLNRETGDTEAFFGQGTRLTVV.

V gene TRBV25-1 combines with J gene TRBJ2-5; 9 bases match TRBD2. The V gene's germline CDR1 is MGHDK and CDR2 SYGVNS. The CDR3 consists of 15 residues. After removal of 4 bases from V and 2 bases from J, the junction contained 5 bases not matched to a gene. CDR3 residues: CASSARLAAQETQYF. Here the CDR3 DNA reads TGTGCCAGCAGTGCCCGACTAGCGGCTCAAGAGACCCAGTACTTC.

This clone was seen a single time. V and J are TRBV14 and TRBJ1-2, with TRBD1 matching over 10 bases. The CDR3 length is 16 residues. Germline loops: CDR1 SGHDN, CDR2 FVKESK. Unmatched junction bases numbered 12, after V lost 4 bases and J lost 7 bases. The CDR3 spells CASSPQGQGDYPGYTF. The CDR3 DNA sequence: TGTGCCAGCAGCCCTCAAGGACAGGGGGATTATCCTGGCTACACCTTC.

This clone was seen just once. This chain joins TRBV18 and TRBJ2-3, with TRBD2 matching 12 bases. The CDR3 contains 16 residues. The V gene's germline CDR1 is KGHSH and CDR2 LQKENI. The J segment lost 2 bases and the V segment lost 6 bases, leaving 6 bases of the junction unmatched. The CDR3 nucleotides are TGTGCCAGCTCCGACGGACTAGCGGGAATCACAGATACGCAGTATTTT. Translated, it gives CASSDGLAGITDTQYF.

This clone came up a few times. V is TRBV6-4 and J is TRBJ2-7; D remains ambiguous. Germline CDR1 is MRHNA and CDR2 is SNTAGT. The ends were cut back, 4 bases at V and 2 bases at J, with 18 bases in the middle. There are 16 residues in the CDR3. The CDR3 DNA reads as TGTGCCAGCAGTGGCGACCGAGCAGGAGTTGCCTACGAGCAGTACTTC. Its protein is CASSGDRAGVAYEQYF.

The chain recombines TRBV11-1 with TRBJ2-3; D uncertain. Looked up from germline, CDR1 is SGHAT and CDR2 is FQDESV (reference sequence). The CDR3 extends over 13 amino acids. V lost 5 bases and J 5 bases, leaving 11 bases between the germline ends. This chain's CDR3 is CASSTWSKDTQYF. As DNA, the CDR3 is TGTGCCAGCAGCACCTGGTCCAAAGATACGCAGTATTTT.

This clone appeared a single time. The genes are TRBV9 and TRBJ2-5; 9 bases are shared with TRBD1. Losses at the gene ends were 3 bases for V and 7 bases for J; bases not matched to a gene: 4. The CDR3 is made up of 13 amino acids. Germline values: CDR1 SGDLS, CDR2 YYNGEE. This CDR3 is CASSDRQGGTQYF. The DNA for the CDR3 is TGTGCCAGCAGCGACCGACAGGGGGGGACCCAGTACTTC.

The gene calls are TRBV5-5 and TRBJ1-5, with D maybe TRBD1 (5 bases). Germline assignment: CDR1 SGHKS and CDR2 YYEKEE (reference sequence). CDR3 length equals 18 residues. Trimming removed 0 bases at V and 0 bases at J, with 16 bases between. The CDR3 nucleotides read TGTGCCAGCAGCTTGGTCTTCTTGGGGGACTATAGCAATCAGCCCCAGCATTTT. Translation: CASSLVFLGDYSNQPQHF.